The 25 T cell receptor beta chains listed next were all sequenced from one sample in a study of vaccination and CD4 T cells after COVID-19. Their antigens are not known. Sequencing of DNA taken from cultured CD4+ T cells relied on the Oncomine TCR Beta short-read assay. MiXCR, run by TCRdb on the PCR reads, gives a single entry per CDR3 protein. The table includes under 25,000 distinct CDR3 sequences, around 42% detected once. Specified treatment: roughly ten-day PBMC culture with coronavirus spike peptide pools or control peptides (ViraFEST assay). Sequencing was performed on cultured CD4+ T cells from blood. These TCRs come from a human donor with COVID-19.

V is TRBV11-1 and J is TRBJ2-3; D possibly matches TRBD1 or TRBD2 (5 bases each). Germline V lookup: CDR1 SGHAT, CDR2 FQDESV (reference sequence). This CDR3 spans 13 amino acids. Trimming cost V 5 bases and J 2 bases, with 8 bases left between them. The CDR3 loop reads CASSRGTTDTQYF. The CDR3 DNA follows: TGTGCCAGCAGCCGGGGCACCACAGATACGCAGTATTTT. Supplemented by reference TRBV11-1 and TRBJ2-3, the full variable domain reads EAEVAQSPRYKITEKSQAVAFWCDPISGHATLYWYRQILGQGPELLVQFQDESVVDDSQLPKDRFSAERLKGVDSTLKIQPAELGDSAMYLCASSRGTTDTQYFGPGTRLTVL.

The CDR3 is CSARRLAGATDTQYF. The CDR3 bases are TGCAGTGCGAGGCGGCTAGCGGGGGCCACAGATACGCAGTATTTT. J is TRBJ2-3 and V is TRBV20-1; TRBD2 aligns across 10 bases. The trim removed 6 bases at V and 2 bases at J, leaving 8 bases unmatched. There are 15 residues in the CDR3. Germline CDR1 reads DFQATT; CDR2 reads SNEGSKA (reference sequence).

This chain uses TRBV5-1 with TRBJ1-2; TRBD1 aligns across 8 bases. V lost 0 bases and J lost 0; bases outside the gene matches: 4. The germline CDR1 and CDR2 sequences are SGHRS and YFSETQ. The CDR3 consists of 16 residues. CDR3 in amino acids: CASSLGQGSTNYGYTF. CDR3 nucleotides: TGCGCCAGCAGCTTGGGACAGGGGAGTACTAACTATGGCTACACCTTC. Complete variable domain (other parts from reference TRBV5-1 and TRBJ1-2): KAGVTQTPRYLIKTRGQQVTLSCSPISGHRSVSWYQQTPGQGLQFLFEYFSETQRNKGNFPGRFSGRQFSNSRSEMNVSTLELGDSALYLCASSLGQGSTNYGYTFGSGTRLTVV.

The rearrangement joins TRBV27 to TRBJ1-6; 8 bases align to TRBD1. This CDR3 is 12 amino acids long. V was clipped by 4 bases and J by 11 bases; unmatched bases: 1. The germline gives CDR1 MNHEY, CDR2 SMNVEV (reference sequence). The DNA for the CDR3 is TGTGCCAGCAGTTACAGGGGGGCACCCCTCCACTTT. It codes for CASSYRGAPLHF.

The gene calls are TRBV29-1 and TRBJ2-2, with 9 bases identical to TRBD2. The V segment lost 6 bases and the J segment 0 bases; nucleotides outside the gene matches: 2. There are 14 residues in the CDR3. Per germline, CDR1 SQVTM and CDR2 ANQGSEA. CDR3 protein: CSVAGGPNTGELFF. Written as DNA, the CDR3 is TGCAGCGTCGCGGGGGGGCCGAACACCGGGGAGCTGTTTTTT.

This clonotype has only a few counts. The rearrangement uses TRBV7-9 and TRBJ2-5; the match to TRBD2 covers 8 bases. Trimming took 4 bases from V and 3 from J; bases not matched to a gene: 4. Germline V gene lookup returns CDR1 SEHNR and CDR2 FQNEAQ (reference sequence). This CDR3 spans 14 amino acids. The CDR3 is CASSSSGGEETQYF. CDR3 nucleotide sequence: TGTGCCAGCAGCTCAAGCGGGGGAGAAGAGACCCAGTACTTC. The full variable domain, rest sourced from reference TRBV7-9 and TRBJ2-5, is DTGVSQNPRHKITKRGQNVTFRCDPISEHNRLYWYRQTLGQGPEFLTYFQNEAQLEKSRLLSDRFSAERPKGSFSTLEIQRTEQGDSAMYLCASSSSGGEETQYFGPGTRLLVL.

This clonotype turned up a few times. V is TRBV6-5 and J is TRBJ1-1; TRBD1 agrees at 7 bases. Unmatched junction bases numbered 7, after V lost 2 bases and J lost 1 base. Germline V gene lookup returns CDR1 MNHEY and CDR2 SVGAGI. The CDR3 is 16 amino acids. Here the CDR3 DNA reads TGTGCCAGCAGTTACCGTTACAGACAGGGGAACACTGAAGCTTTCTTT. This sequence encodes CASSYRYRQGNTEAFF.

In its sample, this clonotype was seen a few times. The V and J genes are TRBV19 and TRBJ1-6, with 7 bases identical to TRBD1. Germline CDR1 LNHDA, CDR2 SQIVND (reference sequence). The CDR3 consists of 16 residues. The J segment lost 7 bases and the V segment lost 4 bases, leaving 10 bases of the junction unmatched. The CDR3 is CASSTTGAAINSPLHF. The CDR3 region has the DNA TGTGCCAGTAGTACCACAGGGGCCGCGATCAATTCACCCCTCCACTTT.

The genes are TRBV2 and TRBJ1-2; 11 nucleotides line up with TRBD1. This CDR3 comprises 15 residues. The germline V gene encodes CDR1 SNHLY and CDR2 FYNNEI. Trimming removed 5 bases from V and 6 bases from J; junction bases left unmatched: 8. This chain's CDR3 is CASSYSGTGGNGYTF. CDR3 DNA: TGTGCCAGCAGTTACTCCGGGACAGGGGGAAATGGCTACACCTTC. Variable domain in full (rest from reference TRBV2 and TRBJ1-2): EPEVTQTPSHQVTQMGQEVILRCVPISNHLYFYWYRQILGQKVEFLVSFYNNEISEKSEIFDDQFSVERPDGSNFTLKIRSTKLEDSAMYFCASSYSGTGGNGYTFGSGTRLTVV.

For the CDR3, the DNA is TGTGCCAGCACGGGACAGACCTCCTACAATGAGCAGTTCTTC. Translating gives CASTGQTSYNEQFF. The J gene is TRBJ2-1, the V gene TRBV9; TRBD1 matches 7 bases. Germline V gene data show CDR1 as SGDLS and CDR2 as YYNGEE. The trim removed 6 bases at V and 0 bases at J, leaving 3 bases unmatched. The CDR3 has 14 amino acids.

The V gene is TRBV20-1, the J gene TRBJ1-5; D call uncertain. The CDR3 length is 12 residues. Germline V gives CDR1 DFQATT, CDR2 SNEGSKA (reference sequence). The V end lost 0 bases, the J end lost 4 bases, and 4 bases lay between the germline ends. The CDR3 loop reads CSARDGNQPQHF. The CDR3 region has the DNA TGCAGTGCTAGAGATGGGAATCAGCCCCAGCATTTT.

CDR3 loop: CASSSSLARGVYEQYF. CDR3 DNA sequence: TGTGCCAGCAGCTCAAGCCTGGCCAGGGGTGTCTACGAGCAGTACTTC. The chain employs TRBV5-4 and TRBJ2-7; D is possibly TRBD1 (6 bases). Germline lookup yields CDR1 SGHNT and CDR2 YYREEE (reference sequence). Deletions cut 3 bases from V and 3 bases from J, with 19 bases between. This CDR3 has 16 amino acids.

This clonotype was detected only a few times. The CDR3 region has the DNA TGTGCCAGCAGGTTTACAGGGGCGGACCAGCCCCAGCATTTT. Translated: CASRFTGADQPQHF. The rearrangement links TRBV7-2 to TRBJ1-5; 7 nucleotides line up with TRBD1. The J segment lost 7 bases and the V segment lost 6 bases, leaving 9 bases of the junction unmatched. Germline values: CDR1 SGHTA, CDR2 FQGNSA. This CDR3 spans 14 amino acids.

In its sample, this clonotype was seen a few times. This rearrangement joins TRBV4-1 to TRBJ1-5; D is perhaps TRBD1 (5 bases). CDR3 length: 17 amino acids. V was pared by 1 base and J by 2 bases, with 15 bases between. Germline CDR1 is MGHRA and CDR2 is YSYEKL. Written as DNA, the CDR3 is TGCGCCAGCAGCCAAGTAGGGTGGGACCGGGGCAATCAGCCCCAGCATTTT. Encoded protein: CASSQVGWDRGNQPQHF.

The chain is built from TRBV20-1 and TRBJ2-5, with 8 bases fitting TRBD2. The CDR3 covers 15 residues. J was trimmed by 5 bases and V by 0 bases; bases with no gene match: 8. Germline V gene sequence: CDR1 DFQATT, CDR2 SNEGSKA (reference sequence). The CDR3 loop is CSARDQQLAVETQYF. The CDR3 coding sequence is TGCAGTGCTAGAGATCAACAACTAGCGGTGGAGACCCAGTACTTC.

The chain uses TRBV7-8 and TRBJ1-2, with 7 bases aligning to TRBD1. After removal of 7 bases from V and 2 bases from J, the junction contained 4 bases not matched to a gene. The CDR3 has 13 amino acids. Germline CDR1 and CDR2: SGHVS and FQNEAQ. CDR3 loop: CASTATGNYGYTF. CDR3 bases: TGTGCCAGCACCGCGACAGGGAACTATGGCTACACCTTC.

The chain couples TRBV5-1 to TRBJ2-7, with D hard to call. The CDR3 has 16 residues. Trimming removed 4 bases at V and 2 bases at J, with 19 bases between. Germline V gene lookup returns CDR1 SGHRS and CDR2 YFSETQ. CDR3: CASSPDGSQSPYEQYF. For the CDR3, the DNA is TGCGCCAGCAGCCCGGACGGCAGCCAGTCCCCCTACGAGCAGTACTTC.

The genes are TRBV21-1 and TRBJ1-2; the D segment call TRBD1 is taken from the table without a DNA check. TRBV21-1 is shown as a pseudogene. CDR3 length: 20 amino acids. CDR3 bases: TGTGCCAGCAGCAAACCACGGAAATTGACAGGGAACCCACTCTACTATGGCTACACCTTC. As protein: CASSKPRKLTGNPLYYGYTF.

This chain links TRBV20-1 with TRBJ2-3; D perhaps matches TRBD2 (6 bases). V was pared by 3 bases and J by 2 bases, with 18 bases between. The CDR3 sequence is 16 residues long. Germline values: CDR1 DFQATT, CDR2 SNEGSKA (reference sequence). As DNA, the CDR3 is TGCAGTGCTAGGTTAACGGGGGATCGACCCACAGATACGCAGTATTTT. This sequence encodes CSARLTGDRPTDTQYF.

The CDR3 region has the DNA TGTGCCAGCAGTCCTAACTCTGGGGCCAACGTCCTGACTTTC. This encodes CASSPNSGANVLTF. The V call is TRBV7-3, the J call TRBJ2-6; no clear D. Trimming took 6 bases from V and 0 from J, leaving 6 bases between them. The CDR3 contains 14 residues. CDR1 and CDR2 (germline): SGHTA, FQGTGA.

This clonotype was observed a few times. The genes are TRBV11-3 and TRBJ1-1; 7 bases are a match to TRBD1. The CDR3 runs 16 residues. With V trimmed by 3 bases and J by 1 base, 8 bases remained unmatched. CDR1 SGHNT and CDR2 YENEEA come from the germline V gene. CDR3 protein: CASSLSTPGGNTEAFF. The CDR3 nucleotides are TGTGCCAGCAGCTTGTCGACCCCAGGGGGGAACACTGAAGCTTTCTTT.

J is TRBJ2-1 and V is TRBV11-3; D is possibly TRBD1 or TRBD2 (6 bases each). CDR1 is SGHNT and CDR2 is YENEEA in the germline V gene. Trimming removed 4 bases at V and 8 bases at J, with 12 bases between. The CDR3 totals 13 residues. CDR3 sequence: CASSSRGPHEQFF. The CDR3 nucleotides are TGTGCCAGCAGCTCCCGGGGGCCCCATGAGCAGTTCTTC.

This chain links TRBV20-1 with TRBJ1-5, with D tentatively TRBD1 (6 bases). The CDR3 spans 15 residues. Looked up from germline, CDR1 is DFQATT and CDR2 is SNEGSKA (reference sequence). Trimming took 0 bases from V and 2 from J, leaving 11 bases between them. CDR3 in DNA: TGCAGTGCTAGAGATACAGGGTCAGGCAATCAGCCCCAGCATTTT. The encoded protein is CSARDTGSGNQPQHF.

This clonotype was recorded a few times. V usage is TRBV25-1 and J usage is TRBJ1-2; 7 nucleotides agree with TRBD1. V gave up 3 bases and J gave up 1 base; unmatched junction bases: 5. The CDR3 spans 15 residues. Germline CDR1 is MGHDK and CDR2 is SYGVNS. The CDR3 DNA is TGTGCCAGCAGTGATTGGGACAGTCTTAACTATGGCTACACCTTC. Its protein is CASSDWDSLNYGYTF.

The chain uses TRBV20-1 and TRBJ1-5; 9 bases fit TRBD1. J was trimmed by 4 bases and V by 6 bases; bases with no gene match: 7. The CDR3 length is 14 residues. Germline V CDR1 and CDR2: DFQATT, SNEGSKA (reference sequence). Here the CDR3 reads CSALDRGGNQPQHF. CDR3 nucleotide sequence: TGCAGTGCGCTGGACAGGGGCGGGAATCAGCCCCAGCATTTT.